Listed below are T cell receptor beta chains from one sample, sequenced in a study of T-cell memory formation after mild COVID-19. TCRdb passed the 5' RACE reads through MiXCR, listing each CDR3 protein once. This table has roughly 150,000 distinct CDR3 sequences, about 15% appearing once. The sequencing input was PBMCs or a T cell subset sorted from them (not recorded which). The receptors originated from an adult woman who had mild COVID-19 (a few samples of this study predate the infection). Cell type and time point are not known. Both conserved end residues are part of each CDR3. The D gene is left open where the match is weak. Size is stated for part of the rows, as once, few or many counts, or as a class when the clone is expanded.

clone size,D gene,J gene,V gene,CDR3 protein,CDR3 DNA
many,.,TRBJ2-2,TRBV12-3/TRBV12-4,CASSLAHHTDTGELFF,TGTGCCAGCAGTTTAGCGCACCACACCGACACCGGGGAGCTGTTTTTT
.,TRBD2,TRBJ2-1,TRBV15,CATSRGVRSGGPYNEQFF,TGTGCCACCAGCAGAGGAGTGAGGTCGGGGGGGCCATACAATGAGCAGTTCTTC
.,.,TRBJ2-7,TRBV5-1,CASTLDGGFDEQYF,TGCGCCAGCACCTTGGACGGTGGCTTCGACGAGCAGTACTTC
.,.,TRBJ1-1,TRBV20-1,CSARELAANTEAFF,TGCAGTGCTAGAGAGTTGGCAGCGAACACTGAAGCTTTCTTT
few,TRBD1,TRBJ1-1,TRBV29-1,CSVSTGGDTEAFF,TGCAGCGTGAGTACAGGGGGGGACACTGAAGCTTTCTTT
few,.,TRBJ1-5,TRBV7-2,CASSLMGAGSNQPQHF,TGTGCCAGCAGCTTAATGGGGGCGGGGAGCAATCAGCCCCAGCATTTT
few,TRBD2,TRBJ2-5,TRBV5-6,CASSLAGLAGGRAQYF,TGTGCCAGCAGCTTGGCCGGGCTAGCGGGGGGGCGGGCCCAGTACTTC
few,.,TRBJ1-3,TRBV30,CAWSPSLLSSGNTIYF,TGTGCCTGGAGTCCGAGTCTTCTTAGCTCTGGAAACACCATATATTTT
.,TRBD1,TRBJ1-1,TRBV6-2/TRBV6-3,CASSLGQVDSAFF,TGTGCCAGCAGCCTTGGACAGGTTGATTCAGCTTTCTTT
.,.,TRBJ2-7,TRBV12-3/TRBV12-4,CASSLGWASEQYF,TGTGCCAGCAGTTTAGGTTGGGCCTCCGAGCAGTACTTC
.,TRBD2,TRBJ2-5,TRBV18,CASSPPTSGGETQYF,TGTGCCAGCTCACCGCCGACTAGCGGAGGGGAGACCCAGTACTTC
few,.,TRBJ2-3,TRBV6-2/TRBV6-3,CASSYPVDPAVVGDTQYF,TGTGCCAGCAGTTACCCCGTGGATCCAGCGGTAGTCGGGGATACGCAGTATTTT
few,.,TRBJ1-1,TRBV4-3,CASSQDTGNTEAFF,TGCGCCAGCAGCCAAGATACGGGGAACACTGAAGCTTTCTTT
.,.,TRBJ2-7,TRBV3-1,CASSQDAGKYEQYF,TGTGCCAGCAGCCAAGATGCAGGGAAGTACGAGCAGTACTTC
.,TRBD1,TRBJ2-6,TRBV12-3/TRBV12-4,CASSYTPGTGGAGGANVLTF,TGTGCCAGCAGTTACACTCCCGGGACAGGGGGCGCAGGTGGGGCCAACGTCCTGACTTTC
many,.,TRBJ2-3,TRBV14,CASSQGDFGTDTQYF,TGTGCCAGCAGCCAAGGGGACTTCGGCACAGATACGCAGTATTTT
.,.,TRBJ2-5,TRBV7-2,CASSRGSAPPETQYF,TGTGCCAGCAGCCGGGGCTCGGCTCCCCCAGAGACCCAGTACTTC
many,.,TRBJ2-2,TRBV11-2,CASSLGGLNTGELFF,TGTGCCAGCAGCTTAGGGGGCTTGAACACCGGGGAGCTGTTTTTT
many,.,TRBJ1-5,TRBV7-8,CASSLDGTGNQPQHF,TGTGCCAGCAGCCTAGATGGGACGGGAAATCAGCCCCAGCATTTT
.,.,TRBJ2-7,TRBV11-2,CASRPDWSLYEQYF,TGTGCCAGCAGACCGGACTGGAGCCTATACGAGCAGTACTTC
.,.,TRBJ2-1,TRBV5-1,CASSPREHNEQFF,TGCGCCAGCAGCCCCCGGGAGCACAATGAGCAGTTCTTC
once,.,TRBJ1-1,TRBV4-1,CASSQVGGLRGGTEAFF,TGCGCCAGCAGCCAAGTTGGTGGTTTAAGGGGAGGGACTGAAGCTTTCTTT
few,.,TRBJ1-1,TRBV20-1,CSATAGGRGTEAFF,TGCAGTGCGACCGCCGGGGGGAGAGGAACTGAAGCTTTCTTT
.,.,TRBJ1-1,TRBV29-1,CSVVPGNTEAFF,TGCAGCGTTGTCCCAGGGAACACTGAAGCTTTCTTT
few,.,TRBJ2-3,TRBV24-1,CATSDFGPRAPPAPSTDTQYF,TGTGCCACCAGTGATTTCGGTCCAAGGGCGCCTCCTGCCCCCAGCACAGATACGCAGTATTTT
few,.,TRBJ2-1,TRBV2,CASSDLEKGDRNEQFF,TGTGCCAGCAGTGATTTAGAAAAGGGAGACAGGAATGAGCAGTTCTTC
few,TRBD2,TRBJ2-5,TRBV5-1,CASSVWGRGEEETQYF,TGCGCCAGCAGCGTCTGGGGTCGGGGGGAGGAAGAGACCCAGTACTTC
many,.,TRBJ2-1,TRBV5-5,CASSRLVIGDNEQFF,TGTGCCAGCAGCCGCTTGGTCATAGGAGACAATGAGCAGTTCTTC
.,TRBD1,TRBJ2-3,TRBV4-1,CASSQEQWGQAADTQYF,TGCGCCAGCAGCCAAGAGCAATGGGGACAGGCGGCAGATACGCAGTATTTT
.,TRBD2,TRBJ2-7,TRBV12-3/TRBV12-4,CASSLGLAGFYEQYF,TGTGCCAGCAGTTTAGGGCTAGCGGGGTTTTACGAGCAGTACTTC
few,.,TRBJ2-6,TRBV6-5,CASSYSMGSGANVLTF,TGTGCCAGCAGTTACTCGATGGGGTCCGGGGCCAACGTCCTGACTTTC
few,TRBD2,TRBJ2-3,TRBV5-1,CASSLVGTSFEADTQYF,TGCGCCAGCAGCTTGGTCGGGACTAGCTTTGAAGCAGATACGCAGTATTTT
.,TRBD1,TRBJ1-5,TRBV29-1,CSVVQGAGNQPQHF,TGCAGCGTGGTACAGGGGGCAGGAAATCAGCCCCAGCATTTT
few,.,TRBJ2-3,TRBV5-1,CASSLAARGEPTDTQYF,TGCGCCAGCAGCTTGGCCGCTAGGGGGGAACCCACAGATACGCAGTATTTT
few,.,TRBJ2-1,TRBV14,CASSQGPAPPQFF,TGTGCCAGCAGCCAGGGACCGGCCCCCCCGCAGTTCTTC